Following are 18 T cell receptor beta chains from one sample sequenced in a study of identifying expanded T cells in peripheral blood. The table came from immunoSEQ multiplex PCR; TCRdb's copy has only in-frame clones and leaves some out. The sample has 85,000 to 90,000 clones; around 86% are singletons. The specimen sequenced was blood. The receptors derive from a person aged 18 to 75 in good health.

The V and J genes are TRBV18 and TRBJ2-1, with 10 bases lining up with TRBD1. The germline V gene has CDR1 KGHSH and CDR2 LQKENI. This CDR3 region has 15 residues. V shed 1 base, J shed 5 bases, and the junction held 2 bases outside the gene matches. CDR3 sequence: CASSPLGQGNNEQFF. The CDR3 DNA reads as TGTGCCAGCTCACCACTGGGACAGGGGAACAATGAGCAGTTCTTC.

The chain has TRBV20-1 and TRBJ1-2; D remains ambiguous. Germline V gene lookup returns CDR1 DFQATT and CDR2 SNEGSKA (reference sequence). With 0 bases removed from V and 4 bases from J, the gap between germline ends came to 3 bases. The CDR3 contains 11 residues. The CDR3, as DNA: TGCAGTGCTAGAGATGTCTATGGCTACACCTTC. Amino acids: CSARDVYGYTF.

For this clone: Mismatch with germline at one junction end may stem from a read error. V is TRBV7-2 and J is TRBJ1-1; D gene ambiguous. Germline V gene lookup returns CDR1 SGHTA and CDR2 FQGNSA. The CDR3 has 12 amino acids. The CDR3 region is CAGSRLNTEAFF. The CDR3 region has the DNA TGTGCCGGCAGTCGGTTGAACACTGAAGCTTTCTTT.

DNA of the CDR3: TGTGCCAGCAGTTCACCGGGACAGGGAAATTCACCCCTCCACTTT. Translation: CASSSPGQGNSPLHF. The rearrangement joins TRBV28 to TRBJ1-6; TRBD1 matches 9 bases. With 4 bases clipped from V and 7 bases from J, the junction kept 5 bases outside the gene matches. The germline CDR1 and CDR2 sequences are MDHEN and SYDVKM. This CDR3 has 15 residues.

The gene calls are TRBV4-1 and TRBJ2-4, with D tentatively TRBD2 (5 bases). The ends were cut back, 3 bases at V and 2 bases at J, with 14 bases in the middle. CDR1 and CDR2 from the germline V gene are MGHRA and YSYEKL. The CDR3 consists of 16 residues. The CDR3, as DNA: TGCGCCAGCAGCCACGGGATTCGGAGGACCAAAAACATTCAGTACTTC. Its protein product is CASSHGIRRTKNIQYF.

The rearrangement links TRBV6-6 to TRBJ2-1; D is perhaps TRBD1 (5 bases). This CDR3 spans 13 amino acids. Germline V gives CDR1 MNHNY, CDR2 SVGAGI (reference sequence). Trimming pared 2 bases from V and 6 bases from J, leaving 8 bases between. CDR3 sequence (DNA): TGTGCCAGCAGTTACAGTCAGGGCAATGAGCAGTTCTTC. It specifies CASSYSQGNEQFF.

The rearrangement uses TRBV2 and TRBJ2-2; 10 positions agree with TRBD1. The CDR3 extends over 13 amino acids. Trimming removed 11 bases from V and 6 bases from J; junction bases left unmatched: 6. Looked up from germline, CDR1 is SNHLY and CDR2 is FYNNEI. Here the CDR3 DNA reads TGTGCCGGGGGACAGGGGTCCCCCGGGGAGCTGTTTTTT. This codes for CAGGQGSPGELFF.

The J gene is TRBJ1-5, the V gene TRBV18; D might be TRBD1 (5 bases). Germline CDR1 and CDR2: KGHSH and LQKENI. The CDR3 length is 14 residues. The V end lost 3 bases, the J end lost 7 bases, and 13 bases lay between the germline ends. The CDR3 region has the DNA TGTGCCAGCTCACCCGCAGGGTCCCTACAGCCCCAGCATTTT. Its protein product is CASSPAGSLQPQHF.

This chain connects TRBV5-8 to TRBJ1-6, with 8 bases identical to TRBD1. The CDR3 covers 18 residues. Germline trimming cut 4 bases from V and 13 bases from J; bases unmatched to any gene: 22. The V gene's germline CDR1 is SGHTS and CDR2 YDEGEE. CDR3 coding DNA: TGTGCCAGCAGCCTGCGATTACCCCGACAGGGGCCCCACCCCCCCCTCCACTTT. Translating gives CASSLRLPRQGPHPPLHF.

This chain connects TRBV5-6 to TRBJ1-6; 7 nucleotides match TRBD1. The germline V gene encodes CDR1 SGHDT and CDR2 YYEEEE. Losses at the gene ends were 4 bases for V and 0 bases for J; bases not matched to a gene: 1. This CDR3 is built from 15 residues. The CDR3 coding sequence is TGTGCCAGCAGCCGACAGGGCTCCTATAATTCACCCCTCCACTTT. Translating gives CASSRQGSYNSPLHF.

The chain carries TRBV30 and TRBJ1-5; D is possibly TRBD1 (6 bases). The CDR3 has 13 residues. Trimming shortened V by 4 bases and J by 4 bases, and 11 bases separated the two germline ends. Germline values: CDR1 GTSNPN, CDR2 SVGIG (reference sequence). The CDR3 here is CAWTRQENQPQHF. CDR3 DNA sequence: TGTGCCTGGACTCGACAGGAAAATCAGCCCCAGCATTTT.

The CDR3 sequence: CASSLAGGPQYTQYF. CDR3 in DNA: TGTGCCAGCAGCTTAGCGGGGGGACCACAATATACGCAGTATTTT. V is TRBV7-9 and J is TRBJ2-3; a weak D match, TRBD2 (6 bases). CDR1 and CDR2 from the germline V gene are SEHNR and FQNEAQ (reference sequence). Trimming removed 0 bases from V and 7 bases from J, with 14 bases in between. The CDR3 covers 15 residues.

This chain joins TRBV10-3 and TRBJ1-2; D is perhaps TRBD1 (6 bases). V lost 5 bases, J lost 0 bases, and 13 bases lay in between. CDR3 length: 15 amino acids. Germline assignment: CDR1 ENHRY and CDR2 SYGVKD. The CDR3, as DNA: TGTGCCATCAGTCTTATGGACAGAGCTAACTATGGCTACACCTTC. Its protein is CAISLMDRANYGYTF.

The chain couples TRBV7-2 to TRBJ1-4; perhaps TRBD1 as D (5 bases). The CDR3 contains 14 residues. Trimming removed 2 bases from V and 4 bases from J, with 8 bases in between. Per germline, CDR1 SGHTA and CDR2 FQGNSA. CDR3 loop: CASSLRGDNEKLFF. CDR3 sequence (DNA): TGTGCCAGCAGCTTACGGGGGGATAATGAAAAACTGTTTTTT.

This clone appeared once. CDR3 sequence (DNA): TGCGCCAGCAGCCAAGACAGGGCCCTTGTCACCGGGGAGCTGTTTTTT. This gives the protein CASSQDRALVTGELFF. V is TRBV4-3 and J is TRBJ2-2; perhaps TRBD1 as D (5 bases). Deletions cut 0 bases from V and 4 bases from J, with 12 bases between. This CDR3 comprises 16 residues. CDR1 is LGHNA and CDR2 is YSLEER in the germline V gene.

The chain has TRBV7-9 and TRBJ2-7; D is uncertain. The CDR3 runs to 13 residues. CDR1 is SEHNR and CDR2 is FQNEAQ in the germline V gene (reference sequence). V dropped 5 bases and J dropped 6 bases, with 14 bases sitting between them. The CDR3 is CASSLTARSEQYF. The DNA for the CDR3 is TGTGCCAGCAGCCTAACAGCTCGCAGCGAGCAGTACTTC.

Only one count was recorded for this clone. V is TRBV5-6 and J is TRBJ2-2; D is possibly TRBD2 (6 bases). Germline V gives CDR1 SGHDT, CDR2 YYEEEE. Trimming stripped 3 bases from V and 5 bases from J, with 11 bases between. This CDR3 comprises 14 residues. This chain's CDR3 is CASSWGTVTGELFF. The CDR3 region has the DNA TGTGCCAGCAGCTGGGGGACTGTAACCGGGGAGCTGTTTTTT.

This chain uses TRBV7-2 with TRBJ1-5; the D is unclear. Germline V gene sequence: CDR1 SGHTA, CDR2 FQGNSA. This CDR3 region has 16 residues. Trimming stripped 6 bases from V and 2 bases from J, with 17 bases between. The CDR3 reads CASSSGPGMGNQPQHF. The CDR3 DNA reads TGTGCCAGCAGTTCTGGCCCGGGAATGGGCAATCAGCCCCAGCATTTT.